The rows below give T cell receptor beta chains drawn from one sample of a study of spatial heterogeneity in lung cancer. One entry per CDR3 protein, called by TCRdb with MiXCR from the 5' RACE reads. Seen here are some 100,000 distinct CDR3 sequences, roughly 10% observed once, and the top ten hold roughly 7.2%. The source material was PBMCs, sampled at surgery. Receptor source: a male donor with early-stage non-small cell lung cancer. Both conserved end residues are part of each CDR3. The D gene is left open where the match is weak. Size values are once, few and many counts, or a class for expanded clones, and some rows have none.

J gene: TRBJ2-2
clone size: -
D gene: -
V gene: TRBV7-8
CDR3 protein: CASSLGRQYTGELFF
CDR3 DNA: TGTGCCAGCTCCTTGGGGCGCCAGTACACCGGGGAGCTGTTTTTT

J gene: TRBJ2-3
clone size: few
D gene: -
V gene: TRBV6-1
CDR3 protein: CASTRAVTDTQYF
CDR3 DNA: TGTGCCTCGACTAGGGCCGTCACAGATACGCAGTATTTT

J gene: TRBJ2-3
clone size: -
D gene: -
V gene: TRBV9
CDR3 protein: CASSVAGLQIIDTQYF
CDR3 DNA: TGTGCCAGCAGCGTAGCGGGTCTCCAGATAATAGATACGCAGTATTTT

J gene: TRBJ2-5
clone size: few
D gene: -
V gene: TRBV27
CDR3 protein: CASSPIGRETQYF
CDR3 DNA: TGTGCCAGCAGTCCTATTGGGAGAGAGACCCAGTACTTC

J gene: TRBJ2-5
clone size: few
D gene: -
V gene: TRBV9
CDR3 protein: CASSVGSSQETQYF
CDR3 DNA: TGTGCCAGCAGCGTAGGCAGCAGTCAAGAGACCCAGTACTTC

J gene: TRBJ2-7
clone size: -
D gene: TRBD2
V gene: TRBV7-2
CDR3 protein: CASRGLAGFYEQYF
CDR3 DNA: TGTGCCAGCAGAGGTCTAGCGGGATTCTACGAGCAGTACTTC

J gene: TRBJ2-7
clone size: -
D gene: -
V gene: TRBV12-2
CDR3 protein: CASRLVADPCEQYF
CDR3 DNA: TGTGCAAGTCGCTTAGTAGCGGACCCTTGCGAGCAGTACTTC

J gene: TRBJ2-3
clone size: few
D gene: -
V gene: TRBV4-3
CDR3 protein: CASSQGVLLTDTQYF
CDR3 DNA: TGCGCCAGCAGCCAAGGAGTACTCCTCACAGATACGCAGTATTTT

J gene: TRBJ1-5
clone size: many
D gene: -
V gene: TRBV7-8
CDR3 protein: CASSLSTGDQPQHF
CDR3 DNA: TGTGCCAGCAGCTTAAGTACGGGGGATCAGCCCCAGCATTTT

J gene: TRBJ1-4
clone size: -
D gene: -
V gene: TRBV2
CDR3 protein: CASQWRGIGTNEKLFF
CDR3 DNA: TGTGCCAGCCAGTGGAGGGGGATAGGGACTAATGAAAAACTGTTTTTT

J gene: TRBJ2-1
clone size: -
D gene: -
V gene: TRBV7-9
CDR3 protein: CASSLTTGNEQFF
CDR3 DNA: TGTGCCAGCAGCTTGACTACGGGGAATGAGCAGTTCTTC

J gene: TRBJ1-2
clone size: -
D gene: TRBD1
V gene: TRBV7-2
CDR3 protein: CASSLTTGTGTSYGYTF
CDR3 DNA: TGTGCCAGCAGCCTAACTACCGGGACAGGGACCTCCTATGGCTACACCTTC

J gene: TRBJ1-5
clone size: many
D gene: -
V gene: TRBV9
CDR3 protein: CASSVEMGPDQPQHF
CDR3 DNA: TGTGCCAGCAGCGTAGAAATGGGCCCTGATCAGCCCCAGCATTTT

J gene: TRBJ2-2
clone size: few
D gene: TRBD2
V gene: TRBV20-1
CDR3 protein: CSARPSGRLGGELFF
CDR3 DNA: TGCAGTGCTCGACCTAGCGGGAGATTGGGCGGGGAGCTGTTTTTT

J gene: TRBJ2-1
clone size: -
D gene: -
V gene: TRBV7-3
CDR3 protein: CASSQFGTVAINEQFF
CDR3 DNA: TGTGCCAGCAGCCAGTTCGGGACTGTAGCTATCAATGAGCAGTTCTTC

J gene: TRBJ2-3
clone size: -
D gene: -
V gene: TRBV5-1
CDR3 protein: CATSSGYTDTQYF
CDR3 DNA: TGCGCCACCAGCAGTGGGTACACAGATACGCAGTATTTT

J gene: TRBJ1-4
clone size: few
D gene: -
V gene: TRBV7-9
CDR3 protein: CASSHQEEKLFF
CDR3 DNA: TGTGCCAGCAGCCATCAAGAGGAAAAACTGTTTTTT

J gene: TRBJ1-5
clone size: -
D gene: TRBD1
V gene: TRBV28
CDR3 protein: CASSPGQGASQPQHF
CDR3 DNA: TGTGCCAGCAGCCCCGGACAGGGGGCATCTCAGCCCCAGCATTTT

J gene: TRBJ1-5
clone size: -
D gene: -
V gene: TRBV25-1
CDR3 protein: CASSGRDSNQPQHF
CDR3 DNA: TGTGCCAGCAGTGGACGGGACAGCAATCAGCCCCAGCATTTT

J gene: TRBJ1-2
clone size: many
D gene: TRBD1
V gene: TRBV29-1
CDR3 protein: CTVQGEDGYTF
CDR3 DNA: TGCACCGTACAGGGGGAGGATGGCTACACCTTC

J gene: TRBJ2-5
clone size: -
D gene: -
V gene: TRBV29-1
CDR3 protein: CSVDGPGETQYF
CDR3 DNA: TGCAGCGTTGACGGGCCTGGGGAGACCCAGTACTTC

J gene: TRBJ2-1
clone size: few
D gene: TRBD1
V gene: TRBV25-1
CDR3 protein: CASSGDREGNEQFF
CDR3 DNA: TGTGCCAGCAGTGGGGACAGGGAGGGCAATGAGCAGTTCTTC

J gene: TRBJ1-4
clone size: -
D gene: TRBD1
V gene: TRBV5-1
CDR3 protein: CASSLAGTGGQERLFF
CDR3 DNA: TGCGCCAGCAGCTTGGCCGGGACAGGCGGGCAAGAGCGGCTGTTTTTT

J gene: TRBJ1-6
clone size: -
D gene: TRBD1
V gene: TRBV5-1
CDR3 protein: CASSLLGQDNSPLHF
CDR3 DNA: TGCGCCAGCAGCTTGCTGGGACAGGATAATTCACCCCTCCACTTT

J gene: TRBJ2-2
clone size: many
D gene: -
V gene: TRBV2
CDR3 protein: CASKDTGSTGELFF
CDR3 DNA: TGTGCCAGCAAGGACACAGGGTCCACCGGGGAGCTGTTTTTT

J gene: TRBJ1-6
clone size: few
D gene: -
V gene: TRBV29-1
CDR3 protein: CSVDTGSSYNSPLHF
CDR3 DNA: TGCAGCGTAGACACAGGGAGCTCCTATAATTCACCCCTCCACTTT

J gene: TRBJ1-4
clone size: many
D gene: TRBD1
V gene: TRBV28
CDR3 protein: CASSFLAGTGQGEKLFF
CDR3 DNA: TGTGCCAGCAGTTTCCTTGCCGGGACAGGGCAAGGAGAAAAACTGTTTTTT

J gene: TRBJ1-2
clone size: -
D gene: -
V gene: TRBV6-5
CDR3 protein: CASSLQNSGAGYGYTF
CDR3 DNA: TGTGCCAGCAGTCTACAAAACTCAGGGGCCGGGTATGGCTACACCTTC

J gene: TRBJ2-1
clone size: -
D gene: TRBD1
V gene: TRBV7-9
CDR3 protein: CASSPRTGAFSNEQFF
CDR3 DNA: TGTGCCAGCAGCCCGAGGACAGGGGCTTTCTCGAATGAGCAGTTCTTC

J gene: TRBJ1-4
clone size: few
D gene: -
V gene: TRBV4-3
CDR3 protein: CASSQDRREKLFF
CDR3 DNA: TGCGCCAGCAGCCAAGATCGGAGAGAAAAACTGTTTTTT

J gene: TRBJ2-7
clone size: many
D gene: TRBD2
V gene: TRBV3-1
CDR3 protein: CASSQSSFGTSGLYEQYF
CDR3 DNA: TGTGCCAGCAGCCAGTCTTCGTTCGGGACTAGCGGGCTCTACGAGCAGTACTTC

J gene: TRBJ2-1
clone size: many
D gene: TRBD2
V gene: TRBV29-1
CDR3 protein: CSVDRGRDEQFF
CDR3 DNA: TGCAGCGTTGACAGAGGGAGGGATGAGCAGTTCTTC

J gene: TRBJ2-7
clone size: -
D gene: TRBD1
V gene: TRBV5-1
CDR3 protein: CASSLGTGTYEQYF
CDR3 DNA: TGCGCCAGCAGCTTGGGGACAGGAACCTACGAGCAGTACTTC

J gene: TRBJ2-7
clone size: many
D gene: -
V gene: TRBV19
CDR3 protein: CASSTDGGGYEQYF
CDR3 DNA: TGTGCCAGTAGTACAGACGGAGGTGGCTACGAGCAGTACTTC

J gene: TRBJ2-1
clone size: few
D gene: -
V gene: TRBV29-1
CDR3 protein: CSVAGAESSYNEQFF
CDR3 DNA: TGCAGCGTTGCGGGAGCGGAGAGCTCCTACAATGAGCAGTTCTTC

J gene: TRBJ2-3
clone size: -
D gene: -
V gene: TRBV15
CDR3 protein: CAASRAEVSSTDTQYF
CDR3 DNA: TGTGCCGCCAGCAGAGCGGAGGTTTCGAGCACAGATACGCAGTATTTT

J gene: TRBJ2-7
clone size: many
D gene: TRBD1
V gene: TRBV5-1
CDR3 protein: CASSLTGVLNEQYF
CDR3 DNA: TGCGCCAGCAGCTTGACAGGGGTTCTGAACGAGCAGTACTTC

J gene: TRBJ2-7
clone size: few
D gene: TRBD2
V gene: TRBV4-2
CDR3 protein: CASSQGALAGVVYEQYF
CDR3 DNA: TGTGCCAGCAGCCAAGGGGCACTAGCGGGAGTAGTATACGAGCAGTACTTC

J gene: TRBJ2-7
clone size: -
D gene: TRBD1
V gene: TRBV28
CDR3 protein: CASSYTTGVRGEQYF
CDR3 DNA: TGTGCCAGCAGTTACACGACAGGGGTGCGTGGCGAGCAGTACTTC

J gene: TRBJ2-4
clone size: -
D gene: -
V gene: TRBV24-1
CDR3 protein: CATSDHVGGWNIQYF
CDR3 DNA: TGTGCCACCAGTGACCACGTAGGGGGTTGGAACATTCAGTACTTC

J gene: TRBJ2-2
clone size: -
D gene: -
V gene: TRBV6-1
CDR3 protein: CASSEPQGTGELFF
CDR3 DNA: TGTGCCAGCAGTGAACCACAGGGCACCGGGGAGCTGTTTTTT

J gene: TRBJ2-5
clone size: -
D gene: -
V gene: TRBV7-2
CDR3 protein: CASSSAGAAETQYF
CDR3 DNA: TGTGCCAGCAGCTCGGCGGGGGCGGCGGAGACCCAGTACTTC

J gene: TRBJ2-7
clone size: few
D gene: TRBD1
V gene: TRBV4-2
CDR3 protein: CASSQPGQSYEQYF
CDR3 DNA: TGTGCCAGCAGCCAACCGGGACAGTCCTACGAGCAGTACTTC

J gene: TRBJ1-2
clone size: many
D gene: TRBD1
V gene: TRBV10-3
CDR3 protein: CAISEPGQSNYGYTF
CDR3 DNA: TGTGCCATCAGTGAGCCGGGACAGAGTAACTATGGCTACACCTTC

J gene: TRBJ2-5
clone size: few
D gene: TRBD2
V gene: TRBV10-3
CDR3 protein: CAISSGVGGETQYF
CDR3 DNA: TGTGCCATCAGTAGCGGGGTTGGTGGGGAGACCCAGTACTTC

J gene: TRBJ2-3
clone size: -
D gene: -
V gene: TRBV6-2/TRBV6-3
CDR3 protein: CATATRTDTQYF
CDR3 DNA: TGTGCCACCGCAACCCGCACAGATACGCAGTATTTT

J gene: TRBJ1-2
clone size: -
D gene: -
V gene: TRBV29-1
CDR3 protein: CSVTDSRSRGLLYGYTF
CDR3 DNA: TGCAGCGTTACCGACTCGAGGAGCAGAGGACTACTATATGGCTACACCTTC

J gene: TRBJ2-3
clone size: -
D gene: -
V gene: TRBV7-2
CDR3 protein: CASRQGVSGDTQYF
CDR3 DNA: TGTGCCAGCAGGCAAGGGGTTTCAGGAGATACGCAGTATTTT

J gene: TRBJ2-2
clone size: many
D gene: -
V gene: TRBV15
CDR3 protein: CATSSPVNTGELFF
CDR3 DNA: TGTGCCACCAGCTCCCCCGTGAACACCGGGGAGCTGTTTTTT

J gene: TRBJ2-5
clone size: few
D gene: TRBD2
V gene: TRBV5-4
CDR3 protein: CASSPRGGEIETQYF
CDR3 DNA: TGTGCCAGCAGCCCCCGGGGGGGAGAGATCGAGACCCAGTACTTC

J gene: TRBJ2-5
clone size: -
D gene: -
V gene: TRBV11-2
CDR3 protein: CASSLRGGAQETQYF
CDR3 DNA: TGTGCCAGCAGCTTGAGAGGGGGGGCCCAAGAGACCCAGTACTTC

J gene: TRBJ2-5
clone size: -
D gene: -
V gene: TRBV11-2
CDR3 protein: CASSWGDSQYF
CDR3 DNA: TGTGCCAGCAGCTGGGGGGATAGTCAGTACTTC

J gene: TRBJ1-2
clone size: many
D gene: -
V gene: TRBV25-1
CDR3 protein: CASSAAGTLYGYTF
CDR3 DNA: TGTGCCAGCAGTGCGGCAGGGACCCTCTATGGCTACACCTTC

J gene: TRBJ2-5
clone size: once
D gene: -
V gene: TRBV7-9
CDR3 protein: CASSLLQGEETQYF
CDR3 DNA: TGTGCCAGCAGCTTACTGCAAGGGGAGGAGACCCAGTACTTC

J gene: TRBJ2-7
clone size: few
D gene: TRBD2
V gene: TRBV3-1
CDR3 protein: CASSRLAGGPSYEQYF
CDR3 DNA: TGTGCCAGCAGCCGACTAGCGGGAGGGCCTTCCTACGAGCAGTACTTC